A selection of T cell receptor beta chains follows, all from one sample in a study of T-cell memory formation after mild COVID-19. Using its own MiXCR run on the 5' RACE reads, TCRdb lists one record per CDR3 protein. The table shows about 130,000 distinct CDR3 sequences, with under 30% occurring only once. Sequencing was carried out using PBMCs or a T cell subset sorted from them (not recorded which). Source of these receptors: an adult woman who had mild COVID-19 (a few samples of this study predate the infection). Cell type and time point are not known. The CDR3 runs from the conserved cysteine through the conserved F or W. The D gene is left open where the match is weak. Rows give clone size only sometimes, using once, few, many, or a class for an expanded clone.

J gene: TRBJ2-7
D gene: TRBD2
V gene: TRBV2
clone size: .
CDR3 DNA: TGTGCCAGCAGTGGACTAGCGGGCTCCTACGAGCAGTACTTC
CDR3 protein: CASSGLAGSYEQYF

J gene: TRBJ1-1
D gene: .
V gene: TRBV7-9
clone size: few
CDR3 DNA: TGTGCCAGCAGCTCAGGGAAGACGACGAGCACTGAAGCTTTCTTT
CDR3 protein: CASSSGKTTSTEAFF

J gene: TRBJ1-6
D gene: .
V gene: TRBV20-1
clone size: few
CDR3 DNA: TGCAGTGCTAGCGAGGGAGGTGTTTCACCCCTCCACTTT
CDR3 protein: CSASEGGVSPLHF

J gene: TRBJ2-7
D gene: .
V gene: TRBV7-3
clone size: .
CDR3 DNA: TGTGCCAGCAGCCCTTCCACCGGGGATTACGAGCAGTACTTC
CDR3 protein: CASSPSTGDYEQYF

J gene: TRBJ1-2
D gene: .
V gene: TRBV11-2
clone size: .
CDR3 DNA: TGTGCCAGCGATGAATGGCAAGGAGGAAATGGCTACACCTTC
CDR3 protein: CASDEWQGGNGYTF

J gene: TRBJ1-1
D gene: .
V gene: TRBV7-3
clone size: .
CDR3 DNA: TGTGCCAGCAGCCCCGGGAGTGGGAACACTGAAGCTTTCTTT
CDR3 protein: CASSPGSGNTEAFF

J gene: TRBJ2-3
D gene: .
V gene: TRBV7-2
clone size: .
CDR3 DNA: TGTGCCAGCAGTTACAGGACCGTCCCAACTGGTTCCTCTAGCACAGATACGCAGTATTTT
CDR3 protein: CASSYRTVPTGSSSTDTQYF

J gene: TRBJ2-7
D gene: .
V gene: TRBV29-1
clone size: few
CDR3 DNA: TGCAGCGTTGTCGGGGACGAGCAGTACTTC
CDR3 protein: CSVVGDEQYF

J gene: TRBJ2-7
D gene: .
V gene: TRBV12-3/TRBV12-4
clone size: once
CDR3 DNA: TGTGCCAGCAGCCGACTAGTTTCCTACGAGCAGTACTTC
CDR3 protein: CASSRLVSYEQYF

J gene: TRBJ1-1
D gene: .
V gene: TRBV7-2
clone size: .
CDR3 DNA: TGTGCCAGCAGCTTAGCGCTGGGGACTGAAGCTTTCTTT
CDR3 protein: CASSLALGTEAFF

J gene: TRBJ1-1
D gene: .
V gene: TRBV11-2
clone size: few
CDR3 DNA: TGTGCCAGCAGCCGAGGACTTGAAGCTTTCTTT
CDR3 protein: CASSRGLEAFF

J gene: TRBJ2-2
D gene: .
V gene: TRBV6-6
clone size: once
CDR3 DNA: TGTGCCAGCAGTTACGTCCCGACCTTCGAGGCCACCGGGGAGCTGTTTTTT
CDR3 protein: CASSYVPTFEATGELFF

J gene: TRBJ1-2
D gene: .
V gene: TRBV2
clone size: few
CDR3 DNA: TGTGCCAGCATGATAGACACAGCCTATGGCTACACCTTC
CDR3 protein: CASMIDTAYGYTF

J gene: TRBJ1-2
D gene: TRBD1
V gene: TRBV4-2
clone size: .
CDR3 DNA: TGTGCCAGCAGCCAAGATCCCGACAGGGAGAATGGCTACACCTTC
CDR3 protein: CASSQDPDRENGYTF

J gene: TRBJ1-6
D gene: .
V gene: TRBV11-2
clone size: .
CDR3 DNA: TGTGCCAGCAGCTTAGATCAATTTGGACGGAATTCACCCCTCCACTTT
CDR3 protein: CASSLDQFGRNSPLHF

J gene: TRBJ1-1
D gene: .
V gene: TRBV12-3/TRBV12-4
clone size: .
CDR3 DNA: TGTGCCAGCAGTTTTCGGGGTATGAACACTGAAGCTTTCTTT
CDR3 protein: CASSFRGMNTEAFF

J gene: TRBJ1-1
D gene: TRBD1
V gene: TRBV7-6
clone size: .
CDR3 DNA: TGTGCCAGCAGCTCACAAGGACAGGGGTTCACTGAAGCTTTCTTT
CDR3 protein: CASSSQGQGFTEAFF

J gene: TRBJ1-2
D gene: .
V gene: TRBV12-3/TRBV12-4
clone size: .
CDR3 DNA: TGTGCCAGCAGTTTGTGGCAGGGCTATGGCTACACCTTC
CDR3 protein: CASSLWQGYGYTF

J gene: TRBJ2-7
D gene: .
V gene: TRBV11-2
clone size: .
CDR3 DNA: TGTGCCAGCAGCCAAACGACAACCTACGAGCAGTACTTC
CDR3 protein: CASSQTTTYEQYF

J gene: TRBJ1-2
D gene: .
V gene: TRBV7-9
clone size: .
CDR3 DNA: TGTGCCAGCAGCTCGGCGGGACATCCCTATGGCTACACCTTC
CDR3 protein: CASSSAGHPYGYTF

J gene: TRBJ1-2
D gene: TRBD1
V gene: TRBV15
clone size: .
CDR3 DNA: TGTGCCACCAGCAGAGATTACGGGACAGGAGACAACTATGGCTACACCTTC
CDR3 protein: CATSRDYGTGDNYGYTF

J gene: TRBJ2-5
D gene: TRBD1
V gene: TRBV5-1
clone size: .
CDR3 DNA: TGCGCCAGCAGCTTGGGGGACAGGGGGAAAGAGACCCAGTACTTC
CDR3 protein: CASSLGDRGKETQYF

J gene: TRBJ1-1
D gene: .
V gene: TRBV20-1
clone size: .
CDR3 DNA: TGCAGTGCTAGAGACAGGGTTATGGTTGGGAACACTGAAGCTTTCTTT
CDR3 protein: CSARDRVMVGNTEAFF

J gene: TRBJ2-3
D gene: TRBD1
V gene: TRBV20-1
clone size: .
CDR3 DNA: TGCAGTGCTTCTCAGGGGGCCCTTAGAGGCACAGATACGCAGTATTTT
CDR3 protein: CSASQGALRGTDTQYF

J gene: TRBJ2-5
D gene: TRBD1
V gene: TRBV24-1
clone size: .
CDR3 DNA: TGTGCCACCAGGGACAGGGTAATAGAGACCCAGTACTTC
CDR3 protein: CATRDRVIETQYF

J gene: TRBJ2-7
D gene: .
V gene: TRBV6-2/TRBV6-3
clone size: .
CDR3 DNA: TGTGCCAGCAGTTACAAAGAGGAGGCCTACGAGCAGTACTTC
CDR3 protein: CASSYKEEAYEQYF

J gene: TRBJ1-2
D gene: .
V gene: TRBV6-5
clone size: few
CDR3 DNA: TGTGCCAGCAGTTATTACGACAGCACCAACTATGGCTACACCTTC
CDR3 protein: CASSYYDSTNYGYTF

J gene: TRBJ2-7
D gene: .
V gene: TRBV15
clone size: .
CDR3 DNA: TGTGCCACCAGCAGAGTAGGGTCGTACGAGCAGTACTTC
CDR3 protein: CATSRVGSYEQYF

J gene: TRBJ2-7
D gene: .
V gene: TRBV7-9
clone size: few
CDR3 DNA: TGTGCCAGCAGCTTCGAGGACAGCGCCTACGAGCAGTACTTC
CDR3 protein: CASSFEDSAYEQYF

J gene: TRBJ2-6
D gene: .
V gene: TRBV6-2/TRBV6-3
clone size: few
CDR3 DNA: TGTGCCAGCAGCCGCCGCCGGGACCGCCTAGCGGGGGCCAACGTCCTGACTTTC
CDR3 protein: CASSRRRDRLAGANVLTF

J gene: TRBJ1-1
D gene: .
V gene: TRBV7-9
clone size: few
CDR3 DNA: TGTGCCAGCAGCTTAGCGGAAGGGATAGGGACTGAAGCTTTCTTT
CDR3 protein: CASSLAEGIGTEAFF

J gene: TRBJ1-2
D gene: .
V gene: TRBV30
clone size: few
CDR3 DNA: TGTGCCTGGAGTGGGGGGGGCTATGGCTACACCTTC
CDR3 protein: CAWSGGGYGYTF

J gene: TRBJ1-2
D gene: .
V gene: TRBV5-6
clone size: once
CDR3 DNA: TGTGCCAGCAGCCTGGGGGCTGACAGGAGTAACTATGGCTACACCTTC
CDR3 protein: CASSLGADRSNYGYTF

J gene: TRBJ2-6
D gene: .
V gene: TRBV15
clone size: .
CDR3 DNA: TGTGCCACCAGCACGGCGGGCTCTGGGGCCAACGTCCTGACTTTC
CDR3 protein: CATSTAGSGANVLTF

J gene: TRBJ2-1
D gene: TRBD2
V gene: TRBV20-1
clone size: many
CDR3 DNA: TGCAGTGCTCTTTACCCGGGACTAGCTTACAATGAGCAGTTCTTC
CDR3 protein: CSALYPGLAYNEQFF

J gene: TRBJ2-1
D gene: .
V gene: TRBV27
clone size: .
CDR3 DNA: TGTGCCAGCGGGTGGATTGAGCAGTTCTTC
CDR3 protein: CASGWIEQFF

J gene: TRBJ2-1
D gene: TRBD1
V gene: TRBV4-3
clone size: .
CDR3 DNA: TGCGCCAGCAGCCAAGATCTAGGGGGCTTCTACAATGAGCAGTTCTTC
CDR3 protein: CASSQDLGGFYNEQFF

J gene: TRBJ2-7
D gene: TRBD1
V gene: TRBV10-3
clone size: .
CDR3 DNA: TGTGCCATCGGGACAGGGGTACACGAGCAGTACTTC
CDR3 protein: CAIGTGVHEQYF

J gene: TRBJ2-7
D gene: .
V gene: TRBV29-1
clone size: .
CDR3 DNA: TGCAGCGTTTGGTCCGGGGCCGGGCACGAGCAGTACTTC
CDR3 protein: CSVWSGAGHEQYF

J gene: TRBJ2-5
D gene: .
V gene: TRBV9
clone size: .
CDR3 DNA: TGTGCCAGCAGCGCGGACTCAGGGCGGGGAAAAGAGACCCAGTACTTC
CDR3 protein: CASSADSGRGKETQYF